The sample holds one count of the clone carrying this TCR beta chain. This sample was included in a study of blood T cell repertoires in COVID-19. Study-wide background: Samples representing acute and convalescent COVID-19 were sourced from the United States, Italy and Spain.

Enrollees, roughly 18 to 90 years old, lived in 24 US areas. Generated by immunoSEQ multiplex PCR, the TCRdb table keeps only in-frame clones and is missing some. The sample contains over 200,000 clones, around 92% of which appear only once. The V segment lost 3 bases and the J segment 6 bases; nucleotides outside the gene matches: 4. This CDR3 comprises 13 residues. The chain couples TRBV12-3 or TRBV12-4 to TRBJ1-2; 7 bases agree with TRBD1. Material for sequencing was PBMCs or T cells enriched from blood (not recorded which). The sequence was obtained from a woman aged 25 to 45 with acute COVID-19. In DNA form, the CDR3 reads TGTGCCAGCAGTTTTGACAGGGCTAATGGCTACACCTTC. Translation: CASSFDRANGYTF.